These 27 T cell receptor beta chains were all obtained from the same sample, sequenced in a study of blood T cell repertoires in COVID-19. The assay was immunoSEQ multiplex PCR, and TCRdb's table has in-frame clones only and misses some. The repertoire holds hundreds of thousands of clones, with about 89% as singletons. The sample comprised peripheral blood. The source is a woman aged 50 to 60 with COVID-19, enrolled during active disease.

This chain joins TRBV23-1 and TRBJ2-3, with TRBD2 matching 8 bases. TRBV23-1 is designated an ORF whose function remains uncertain. With 0 bases clipped from V and 3 bases from J, the junction kept 8 bases outside the gene matches. The CDR3 is 17 amino acids. This chain's CDR3 is CASSQSIPGGWTDTQYF. The DNA of the CDR3 is TGCGCCAGCAGTCAATCGATCCCGGGGGGGTGGACAGATACGCAGTATTTT.

This clone was picked up a small number of times. The chain has TRBV27 and TRBJ2-1; TRBD2 matches at 7 bases. This CDR3 has 12 amino acids. The V segment lost 8 bases and the J segment 10 bases; nucleotides outside the gene matches: 8. Germline-derived CDR1 and CDR2 are MNHEY and SMNVEV (reference sequence). The CDR3 DNA follows: TGTGCCAGCTGGGGGAGGGCCAGGGAGCAGTTCTTC. It codes for CASWGRAREQFF.

This rearrangement joins TRBV5-1 to TRBJ2-7; 12 bases are a match to TRBD2. The trim removed 4 bases at V and 7 bases at J, leaving 6 bases unmatched. The CDR3 is 14 residues long. Germline V gene data show CDR1 as SGHRS and CDR2 as YFSETQ. The CDR3 is CASSMTSGSKEQYF. In DNA, the CDR3 is TGCGCCAGCAGCATGACTAGCGGGAGTAAAGAGCAGTACTTC.

The chain has TRBV5-1 and TRBJ1-1; a weak D match, TRBD1 (6 bases). CDR1 and CDR2 (germline): SGHRS, YFSETQ. Trimming removed 4 bases from V and 0 bases from J, with 19 bases in between. This CDR3 is built from 17 residues. The CDR3 nucleotides read TGCGCCAGCAGCAATTCTCGGCAGGGGATCATGAACACTGAAGCTTTCTTT. Encoded protein: CASSNSRQGIMNTEAFF.

The J gene is TRBJ2-2, the V gene TRBV7-6, with 9 bases lining up with TRBD2. Unmatched junction bases numbered 8, after V lost 3 bases and J lost 6 bases. This CDR3 region has 16 residues. Germline CDR1 reads SGHVS; CDR2 reads FNYEAQ. The CDR3 spells CASSFQAGGPAGELFF. As DNA, the CDR3 is TGTGCCAGCAGCTTTCAGGCGGGAGGGCCCGCCGGGGAGCTGTTTTTT.

This chain links TRBV19 with TRBJ2-5, with 7 bases identical to TRBD1. Germline CDR1 LNHDA, CDR2 SQIVND (reference sequence). The CDR3 consists of 15 residues. V gave up 3 bases and J gave up 0 bases; unmatched junction bases: 4. CDR3: CASSMWDRYQETQYF. The DNA for the CDR3 is TGTGCCAGTAGTATGTGGGACAGATACCAAGAGACCCAGTACTTC.

On this clone itself: Different DNA sequences within this sample yield the same CDR3. The rearrangement joins TRBV6-5 to TRBJ2-7; tentative D call: TRBD1 (6 bases). CDR1 MNHEY and CDR2 SVGAGI come from the germline V gene. The CDR3 extends over 13 amino acids. Trimming took off 0 bases at V and 4 bases at J, with 7 bases between the two ends. The CDR3 DNA reads as TGTGCCAGCAGTTACTCTGGGACATACGAGCAGTACTTC. Its translation: CASSYSGTYEQYF.

This rearrangement joins TRBV19 to TRBJ1-2, with 9 bases identical to TRBD1. The V gene end was trimmed by 6 bases and the J gene end by 1 base; junction bases not matched to a gene: 6. The CDR3 is made up of 15 amino acids. The germline V gene has CDR1 LNHDA and CDR2 SQIVND (reference sequence). The CDR3 coding sequence is TGTGCCAGTAGCAGCAGGACAGGGGTTAACTATGGCTACACCTTC. Translated, it gives CASSSRTGVNYGYTF.

This sequence joins TRBV18 and TRBJ1-2, with TRBD1 identical over 10 bases. The CDR3 runs 15 residues. V gave up 6 bases and J gave up 3 bases; unmatched junction bases: 7. Germline CDR1 reads KGHSH; CDR2 reads LQKENI. The CDR3 bases are TGTGCCAGCTCGCCGACAGGGGGCGTGGACTATGGCTACACCTTC. This gives the protein CASSPTGGVDYGYTF.

The chain employs TRBV6-5 and TRBJ2-1; 8 bases fit TRBD2. The CDR3 extends over 16 amino acids. The J segment lost 6 bases and the V segment lost 0 bases, leaving 7 bases of the junction unmatched. Germline CDR1 MNHEY, CDR2 SVGAGI. CDR3 DNA: TGTGCCAGCAGTTACTCGTCGGGAGGGCCCGGCAATGAGCAGTTCTTC. It translates to CASSYSSGGPGNEQFF.

The J gene is TRBJ2-7, the V gene TRBV18; 7 bases align to TRBD2. Losses at the gene ends were 2 bases for V and 0 bases for J; bases not matched to a gene: 4. The CDR3 is 15 amino acids. The germline gives CDR1 KGHSH, CDR2 LQKENI. CDR3 in DNA: TGTGCCAGCTCACCAGGGGGGGTGAGCTCCTACGAGCAGTACTTC. Residues: CASSPGGVSSYEQYF.

This sequence joins TRBV11-2 and TRBJ2-5, with 11 bases that match TRBD2. CDR3 length: 16 amino acids. Germline CDR1 and CDR2: SGHAT and FQNNGV. J lost 4 bases, V lost 2 bases, and 6 bases had no gene match. CDR3 nucleotides: TGTGCCAGCAGCTTAATAGCGGGAGGGCCCGGAGAGACCCAGTACTTC. Translation: CASSLIAGGPGETQYF.

This chain links TRBV4-2 with TRBJ2-7, with 7 bases identical to TRBD1. The V segment lost 3 bases and the J segment 2 bases; nucleotides outside the gene matches: 10. CDR1 LGHNA and CDR2 YNFKEQ come from the germline V gene. The CDR3 loop spans 16 amino acids. CDR3 bases: TGTGCCAGCAGCCAGACAGGGCCCATAGTTCCCTACGAGCAGTACTTC. Translation: CASSQTGPIVPYEQYF.

The chain has TRBV12-3 or TRBV12-4 and TRBJ1-2, with TRBD1 identical over 9 bases. CDR3 length equals 13 residues. Trimming took 5 bases from V and 5 from J; bases not matched to a gene: 3. The CDR3 DNA follows: TGTGCCAGCAGTGGACAGGGGCGGTATGGCTACACCTTC. As protein: CASSGQGRYGYTF.

The genes are TRBV10-1 and TRBJ1-1; perhaps TRBD1 as D (6 bases). The CDR3 loop spans 15 amino acids. Trimming removed 5 bases at V and 2 bases at J, with 15 bases between. Germline V CDR1 and CDR2: WNHNN, SYGVQD (reference sequence). CDR3 protein: CASSHHRDRNTEAFF. The DNA of the CDR3 is TGCGCCAGCAGTCATCACAGGGACCGTAACACTGAAGCTTTCTTT.

V and J are TRBV12-3 or TRBV12-4 and TRBJ1-2; D may be TRBD1 (5 bases). V was cut by 6 bases and J by 7 bases, with 15 bases left in between. The CDR3 is made up of 13 amino acids. CDR3 coding DNA: TGTGCCAGCAGCCCACGCAGGGCCGCTGGCTACACCTTC. It encodes CASSPRRAAGYTF.

In this sample, this clone turned up a few times. The chain couples TRBV19 to TRBJ1-5; tentatively, D is TRBD1 (5 bases). The germline V gene encodes CDR1 LNHDA and CDR2 SQIVND (reference sequence). The germline V and J ends were trimmed by 7 bases and 2 bases, with 15 bases remaining between them. The CDR3 runs 15 residues. The CDR3 reads CASNSPGMGNQPQHF. DNA of the CDR3: TGTGCCAGTAATAGCCCAGGGATGGGCAATCAGCCCCAGCATTTT.

This clone was seen only once. The chain carries TRBV7-9 and TRBJ1-2; D remains ambiguous. The CDR3 has 14 residues. Germline V gene sequence: CDR1 SEHNR, CDR2 FQNEAQ (reference sequence). V was clipped by 1 base and J by 2 bases, with 8 bases between them. CDR3 loop: CASSLVSQNYGYTF. CDR3 nucleotides: TGTGCCAGCAGCTTAGTTAGCCAGAACTATGGCTACACCTTC.

The rearrangement uses TRBV9 and TRBJ1-1; 7 bases match TRBD1. Germline CDR1 SGDLS, CDR2 YYNGEE. The CDR3 length is 16 residues. The V and J ends lost 3 bases and 1 base, in that order; junction bases with no gene match: 9. CDR3 nucleotide sequence: TGTGCCAGCAGCGCGACAGGGACAACGACGAACACTGAAGCTTTCTTT. Its protein product is CASSATGTTTNTEAFF.

CDR3 bases: TGTGCCAGCAGCGCCTCAATAGGGACAGCCGTCCTCGAGCAGTACTTC. It specifies CASSASIGTAVLEQYF. The gene calls are TRBV9 and TRBJ2-7, with TRBD1 matching 7 bases. CDR1 is SGDLS, CDR2 YYNGEE, per germline. V lost 3 bases, J lost 6 bases, and 15 bases stayed unmatched. The CDR3 runs to 16 residues.

V and J are TRBV15 and TRBJ2-1; D is possibly TRBD1 (5 bases). Germline values: CDR1 LNHNV, CDR2 YYDKDF (reference sequence). V was cut by 0 bases and J by 0 bases, with 12 bases left in between. The CDR3 totals 17 residues. This CDR3 is CATSRDSMTVSYNEQFF. In nucleotides, the CDR3 is TGTGCCACCAGCAGAGACTCTATGACAGTCTCCTACAATGAGCAGTTCTTC.

The V call is TRBV27, the J call TRBJ2-7; 8 nucleotides line up with TRBD2. From germline, CDR1 is MNHEY and CDR2 SMNVEV (reference sequence). Losses at the gene ends were 3 bases for V and 0 bases for J; bases not matched to a gene: 16. The CDR3 sequence is 19 residues long. CDR3 coding DNA: TGTGCCAGCAGTTTCCGTCTTTATAGCGGGACACAAATCTCCTACGAGCAGTACTTC. This translates into CASSFRLYSGTQISYEQYF.

The chain combines TRBV4-3 with TRBJ1-2; TRBD1 is a possible D gene (6 bases). Trimming left V 0 bases short and J 6 bases short, with 11 bases between. The CDR3 loop spans 14 amino acids. CDR1 LGHNA and CDR2 YSLEER come from the germline V gene. Here the CDR3 reads CASSQDRGLDGYTF. The CDR3 bases are TGCGCCAGCAGCCAAGATAGGGGGTTGGATGGCTACACCTTC.

This rearrangement joins TRBV29-1 to TRBJ1-2, with D unclear. CDR1 and CDR2 (germline): SQVTM, ANQGSEA. V lost 4 bases to trimming and J lost 4 bases, with 13 bases between them. CDR3 length equals 13 residues. The CDR3 is CSVVGSGLYGYTF. The CDR3 nucleotides read TGCAGCGTTGTAGGTTCCGGACTCTATGGCTACACCTTC. Supplemented by reference TRBV29-1 and TRBJ1-2, the full variable domain reads SAVISQKPSRDICQRGTSLTIQCQVDSQVTMMFWYRQQPGQSLTLIATANQGSEATYESGFVIDKFPISRPNLTFSTLTVSNMSPEDSSIYLCSVVGSGLYGYTFGSGTRLTVV.

V gene TRBV5-1 combines with J gene TRBJ1-1; possible D gene TRBD1, 6 bases. The CDR3 runs 14 residues. The germline V and J ends were trimmed by 3 bases and 6 bases, with 15 bases remaining between them. Germline CDR1 reads SGHRS; CDR2 reads YFSETQ. The CDR3 here is CASSSGTPRPEAFF. The CDR3 nucleotides read TGCGCCAGCAGCTCCGGGACACCAAGACCTGAAGCTTTCTTT.

J is TRBJ1-2 and V is TRBV19; D remains unclear. Germline V gene lookup returns CDR1 LNHDA and CDR2 SQIVND (reference sequence). V dropped 6 bases and J dropped 1 base, with 12 bases sitting between them. The CDR3 runs 14 residues. The CDR3 DNA sequence: TGTGCCAGTAGCCGGTCAAATATTAACTATGGCTACACCTTC. Translated, it gives CASSRSNINYGYTF.

The chain carries TRBV5-1 and TRBJ2-2; D is possibly TRBD2 (5 bases). The CDR3 consists of 15 residues. Germline CDR1 and CDR2: SGHRS and YFSETQ. Trimming stripped 6 bases from V and 3 bases from J, with 15 bases between. DNA for the CDR3: TGCGCCAGCACCCCAATGGACTTTGACACCGGGGAGCTGTTTTTT. It encodes CASTPMDFDTGELFF.